The next 11 T cell receptor beta chains were all read from a single sample in a study of blood T cell repertoires in COVID-19. Profiling relied on immunoSEQ multiplex PCR, and the TCRdb table lists in-frame clones only, not all of them. The sample includes a few hundred thousand clones, roughly 90% seen only once; the top ten take around 20%. Sequencing was carried out using PBMCs or T cells enriched from blood (not recorded which). The receptors derive from a woman aged 25 to 39 who had recovered from COVID-19.

This clone was detected only once. The V gene is TRBV11-2, the J gene TRBJ2-1; D may be TRBD1 (5 bases). CDR3 length: 13 amino acids. The V and J ends lost 5 bases and 5 bases respectively, with 10 bases between them. Germline values: CDR1 SGHAT, CDR2 FQNNGV. The CDR3 reads CASSNDRHNEQFF. The CDR3 region has the DNA TGTGCCAGCAGCAATGACAGACACAATGAGCAGTTCTTC. The full variable domain, with the rest looked up from reference TRBV11-2 and TRBJ2-1, is EAGVAQSPRYKIIEKRQSVAFWCNPISGHATLYWYQQILGQGPKLLIQFQNNGVVDDSQLPKDRFSAERLKGVDSTLKIQPAKLEDSAVYLCASSNDRHNEQFFGPGTRLTVL.

CDR3 sequence (DNA): TGTGCCAGCAGTTTAGGGGCGGGAGCTTTCTTT. Translated, it gives CASSLGAGAFF. J is TRBJ1-1 and V is TRBV12-3 or TRBV12-4; D gene uncertain. The V end lost 1 base, the J end lost 10 bases, and 7 bases lay between the germline ends. This CDR3 has 11 amino acids.

This chain links TRBV29-1 with TRBJ1-2; no reliable D call. Germline V CDR1 and CDR2: SQVTM, ANQGSEA. CDR3 length: 10 residues. V dropped 4 bases and J dropped 6 bases, with 6 bases sitting between them. CDR3 region: CSVGENGYTF. DNA for the CDR3: TGCAGCGTTGGGGAGAATGGCTACACCTTC.

This clone appeared a single time. The chain has TRBV7-9 and TRBJ1-6; TRBD1 is a possible D gene (6 bases). Germline CDR1 reads SEHNR; CDR2 reads FQNEAQ (reference sequence). The CDR3 length is 15 residues. The ends were cut back, 5 bases at V and 7 bases at J, with 15 bases in the middle. The CDR3 protein is CASSLRQEMNSPLHF. CDR3 nucleotides: TGTGCCAGCAGCCTCAGACAGGAAATGAATTCACCCCTCCACTTT.

The CDR3 DNA follows: TGTGCCAGCAGTCCACAACAGGGGGCAGACTATGGCTACACCTTC. Encoded protein: CASSPQQGADYGYTF. The chain links TRBV4-2 to TRBJ1-2; the match to TRBD1 covers 9 bases. The J segment lost 3 bases and the V segment lost 6 bases, leaving 8 bases of the junction unmatched. The CDR3 consists of 15 residues. CDR1 and CDR2 from the germline V gene are LGHNA and YNFKEQ.

V and J are TRBV2 and TRBJ2-7; D perhaps matches TRBD1 (5 bases). The germline CDR1 and CDR2 sequences are SNHLY and FYNNEI. V lost 9 bases, J lost 0 bases, and 15 bases lay in between. CDR3 size: 14 residues. CDR3 in amino acids: CASKDRTGSYEQYF. The CDR3 nucleotides read TGTGCCAGTAAAGACAGAACGGGCTCCTACGAGCAGTACTTC. Supplemented by reference TRBV2 and TRBJ2-7, the full variable domain reads EPEVTQTPSHQVTQMGQEVILRCVPISNHLYFYWYRQILGQKVEFLVSFYNNEISEKSEIFDDQFSVERPDGSNFTLKIRSTKLEDSAMYFCASKDRTGSYEQYFGPGTRLTVT.

The chain joins TRBV27 to TRBJ2-1, with TRBD1 matching 9 bases. Germline CDR1 is MNHEY and CDR2 is SMNVEV (reference sequence). The CDR3 length is 14 residues. The trim removed 6 bases at V and 3 bases at J, leaving 3 bases unmatched. CDR3 nucleotides: TGTGCCAGCAGCCGGGACAGGGACTACAATGAGCAGTTCTTC. Amino acids: CASSRDRDYNEQFF.

The chain combines TRBV28 with TRBJ1-1; 7 bases fit TRBD1. Germline CDR1 is MDHEN and CDR2 is SYDVKM. The V and J ends lost 8 bases and 3 bases, in that order; junction bases with no gene match: 9. This CDR3 spans 14 amino acids. This CDR3 is CASSTGQGDTEAFF. The CDR3 DNA is TGTGCCAGCTCCACTGGGCAGGGGGACACTGAAGCTTTCTTT.

This chain uses TRBV5-5 with TRBJ1-2; 9 positions match TRBD1. The V segment lost 2 bases and the J segment 6 bases; nucleotides outside the gene matches: 2. The CDR3 sequence is 13 residues long. Germline V CDR1 and CDR2: SGHKS, YYEKEE (reference sequence). The chain's CDR3 is CASSLQGADGYTF. The DNA for the CDR3 is TGTGCCAGCAGCTTACAGGGGGCCGATGGCTACACCTTC.

The V gene is TRBV5-4, the J gene TRBJ1-1; TRBD1 might be the D (6 bases). The V and J ends lost 0 bases and 2 bases respectively, with 8 bases between them. CDR1 is SGHNT, CDR2 YYREEE, per germline (reference sequence). CDR3 size: 14 residues. The CDR3 region is CASSLVGTNTEAFF. CDR3 nucleotides: TGTGCCAGCAGCTTGGTCGGGACAAACACTGAAGCTTTCTTT.

CDR3: CATSREPITGLAGSHEQYF. The CDR3, as DNA: TGTGCCACCAGCAGAGAGCCCATCACGGGACTAGCGGGATCCCACGAGCAGTACTTC. This rearrangement joins TRBV15 to TRBJ2-7, with 13 bases identical to TRBD2. Germline CDR1 and CDR2: LNHNV and YYDKDF (reference sequence). Trimming removed 0 bases from V and 5 bases from J; junction bases left unmatched: 13. The CDR3 extends over 19 amino acids.